These 8 T cell receptor beta chains originate from one sample sequenced in a study of T cell responses to AZD1222 COVID-19 vaccine. Libraries were prepared by immunoSEQ multiplex PCR; TCRdb keeps only in-frame clonotypes and omits some of them. The sample holds about 120,000 clones, 91% seen once. The starting material was peripheral blood, obtained on day 0 of AZD1222 vaccination. These receptors came from an adult in good health.

The chain couples TRBV27 to TRBJ1-5, with TRBD1 as a possible D gene (5 bases). V shed 7 bases and J shed 0 bases, with 13 bases lying between them. This CDR3 has 15 residues. Germline CDR1 MNHEY, CDR2 SMNVEV (reference sequence). CDR3 in amino acids: CASNIRRGSNQPQHF. CDR3 DNA sequence: TGTGCCAGCAACATCAGAAGGGGTAGCAATCAGCCCCAGCATTTT.

This clone appeared once. The V gene is TRBV4-3, the J gene TRBJ1-1; D unclear. V was trimmed by 0 bases and J by 4 bases, leaving 12 bases between them. CDR1 is LGHNA and CDR2 is YSLEER in the germline V gene. This CDR3 has 15 residues. CDR3 in amino acids: CASSQERGSTTEAFF. The CDR3 region has the DNA TGCGCCAGCAGCCAAGAACGCGGGTCGACCACTGAAGCTTTCTTT.

The V call is TRBV6-5, the J call TRBJ1-4, with 8 bases identical to TRBD1. Germline CDR1 reads MNHEY; CDR2 reads SVGAGI. With V trimmed by 2 bases and J by 8 bases, 4 bases remained unmatched. CDR3 size: 14 residues. The CDR3, as DNA: TGTGCCAGCAGTTACGACAGGGGAGGAGAAAAACTGTTTTTT. It specifies CASSYDRGGEKLFF.

The chain couples TRBV7-9 to TRBJ2-3, with D perhaps assigned TRBD1 or TRBD2 (7 bases each). This CDR3 is 17 amino acids long. The V and J ends lost 5 bases and 4 bases respectively, with 22 bases between them. CDR1 and CDR2 from the germline V gene are SEHNR and FQNEAQ (reference sequence). CDR3 protein: CASSPKTGRVHADTQYF. The CDR3 DNA follows: TGTGCCAGCAGCCCCAAGACAGGGAGGGTCCACGCAGATACGCAGTATTTT.

The V call is TRBV18, the J call TRBJ1-4; TRBD1 agrees at 7 bases. The V and J ends lost 3 bases and 2 bases, in that order; junction bases with no gene match: 3. Germline CDR1 KGHSH, CDR2 LQKENI. This CDR3 spans 15 amino acids. The CDR3 DNA reads TGTGCCAGCTCACCCGACAGGGTGACTAATGAAAAACTGTTTTTT. Its translation: CASSPDRVTNEKLFF.

The V and J genes are TRBV13 and TRBJ2-5; D tentatively fits TRBD1 or TRBD2 (6 bases each). Germline V gene lookup returns CDR1 PRHDT and CDR2 FYEKMQ (reference sequence). This CDR3 is built from 16 residues. Trimming removed 2 bases at V and 5 bases at J, with 18 bases between. This chain's CDR3 is CASSLNRGGIQETQYF. For the CDR3, the DNA is TGTGCCAGCAGCTTAAATAGAGGGGGGATTCAGGAGACCCAGTACTTC. Full variable domain (rest looked up from reference TRBV13 and TRBJ2-5): AAGVIQSPRHLIKEKRETATLKCYPIPRHDTVYWYQQGPGQDPQFLISFYEKMQSDKGSIPDRFSAQQFSDYHSELNMSSLELGDSALYFCASSLNRGGIQETQYFGPGTRLLVL.

The chain combines TRBV18 with TRBJ1-4; no definite D call. Germline CDR1 KGHSH, CDR2 LQKENI. This CDR3 region has 13 residues. The V end was cut by 3 bases, the J end by 7 bases, with 9 bases between. DNA for the CDR3: TGTGCCAGCTCACCTTCGCGGGGTGAAAAACTGTTTTTT. Its protein product is CASSPSRGEKLFF. Full variable domain (rest looked up from reference TRBV18 and TRBJ1-4): NAGVMQNPRHLVRRRGQEARLRCSPMKGHSHVYWYRQLPEEGLKFMVYLQKENIIDESGMPKERFSAEFPKEGPSILRIQQVVRGDSAAYFCASSPSRGEKLFFGSGTQLSVL.

The chain has TRBV29-1 and TRBJ1-2; D uncertain. Trimming stripped 0 bases from V and 6 bases from J, with 2 bases between. Germline loops: CDR1 SQVTM, CDR2 ANQGSEA. The CDR3 contains 10 residues. The CDR3 DNA reads TGCAGCGTTGAAGAACATGGCTACACCTTC. This codes for CSVEEHGYTF.